Listed here is a single TCR beta chain. Antigen specificity is unknown. The sample comes from a study of CD8+ T cells in alopecia areata. This sample's treatment: oral pan-JAK inhibitor, 5-10 mg twice daily. PBMC-derived CD4+ and CD8+ T cells were sorted. Notes on the study in general: With tofacitinib ongoing, many expanded lesional clones persisted in both scalp and blood.

Following RNA extraction, reverse transcription yielded cDNA that acted as the sequencing template. Method: immunoSEQ multiplex PCR; TCRdb's copy keeps in-frame clones and lacks some. The table shows 270,000 or so clones, with more than 45% occurring only once. Germline CDR1 DFQATT, CDR2 SNEGSKA (reference sequence). Trimming stripped 7 bases from V and 6 bases from J, with 7 bases between. This CDR3 contains 9 residues. The material sequenced was CD4+ T cells sorted from blood, taken at week 24, from a patient treated with tofacitinib. This clonotype originated in a human donor with alopecia areata. This chain joins TRBV20-1 and TRBJ2-7; D is undetermined. The CDR3 sequence is CSVAVEQYF. The CDR3 bases are TGCAGTGTTGCAGTCGAGCAGTACTTC.